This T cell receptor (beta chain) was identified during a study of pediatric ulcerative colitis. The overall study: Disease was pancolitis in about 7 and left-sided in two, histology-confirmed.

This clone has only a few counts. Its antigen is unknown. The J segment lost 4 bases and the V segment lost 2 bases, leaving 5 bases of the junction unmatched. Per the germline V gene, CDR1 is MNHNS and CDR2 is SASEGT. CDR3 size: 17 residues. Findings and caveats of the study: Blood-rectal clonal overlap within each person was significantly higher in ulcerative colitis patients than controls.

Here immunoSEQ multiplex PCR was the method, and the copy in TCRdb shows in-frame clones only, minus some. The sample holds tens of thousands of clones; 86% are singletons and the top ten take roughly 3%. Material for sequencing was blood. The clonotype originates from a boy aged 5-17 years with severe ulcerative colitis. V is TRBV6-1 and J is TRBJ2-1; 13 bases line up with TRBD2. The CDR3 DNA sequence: TGTGCCAGCAGTGAAAGGGGACTAGCGGGGAAATACAATGAGCAGTTCTTC. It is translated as CASSERGLAGKYNEQFF.